A single sample is the source of the 11 T cell receptor beta chains below, sequenced in a study of shared clonotypes between healthy human individuals. CD8 cells regarded as naive lacked CD45RO, were positively chosen for CCR7, and omitted terminally differentiated effector memory CD45RA+ cells. The assay was immunoSEQ multiplex PCR, and TCRdb's table has in-frame clones only and misses some. Found here are around 2,000,000 clones, around 96% of them singletons; the top ten hold approximately 1.2%. Sequencing was performed on naive CD8+ T cells sorted from blood. The receptors come from a man aged 18 to 29 in good health.

V and J are TRBV30 and TRBJ2-7; D ambiguous. Trimming removed 3 bases from V and 7 bases from J, with 16 bases in between. The length of the CDR3 is 13 residues. Germline V gives CDR1 GTSNPN, CDR2 SVGIG (reference sequence). This CDR3 is CAWRGPHREEQYF. The CDR3 nucleotides read TGTGCCTGGAGAGGGCCCCATAGAGAGGAGCAGTACTTC.

The chain carries TRBV5-4 and TRBJ2-7; 7 nucleotides line up with TRBD1. The germline gives CDR1 SGHNT, CDR2 YYREEE (reference sequence). Germline trimming cut 10 bases from V and 4 bases from J; bases unmatched to any gene: 14. There are 14 residues in the CDR3. This CDR3 reads CAYTHPTGEYEQYF. DNA for the CDR3: TGTGCCTACACCCATCCTACAGGGGAGTACGAGCAGTACTTC.

This clone was recorded only once. The genes are TRBV10-3 and TRBJ2-7; TRBD2 is a possible D gene (6 bases). V lost 2 bases and J lost 6, with 14 bases in between. This CDR3 is built from 14 residues. CDR1 ENHRY and CDR2 SYGVKD come from the germline V gene. CDR3 residues: CAISEPGLQSEQYF. The CDR3 DNA is TGTGCCATCAGTGAGCCGGGACTCCAGAGCGAGCAGTACTTC.

This chain uses TRBV7-8 with TRBJ2-7; a possible D gene is TRBD2 (7 bases). The CDR3 spans 15 residues. Between the trimmed V and J ends, which lost 6 bases and 7 bases, there was a span of 22 bases. In germline, CDR1 is SGHVS, CDR2 FQNEAQ. CDR3 protein: CASSSDEGGWREQYF. As DNA, the CDR3 is TGTGCCAGCAGTTCCGATGAGGGGGGGTGGAGGGAGCAGTACTTC.

The CDR3 bases are TGTGCCAGCAGCCCGAACACTGAAGCTTTCTTT. It specifies CASSPNTEAFF. The chain employs TRBV9 and TRBJ1-1; D gene ambiguous. Between the trimmed V and J ends, which lost 4 bases and 1 base, there was a span of 2 bases. This CDR3 region has 11 residues. Germline V lookup: CDR1 SGDLS, CDR2 YYNGEE.

The V and J genes are TRBV19 and TRBJ2-7; 7 bases agree with TRBD2. This CDR3 comprises 13 residues. The germline gives CDR1 LNHDA, CDR2 SQIVND (reference sequence). Trimming took 8 bases from V and 4 from J; bases not matched to a gene: 8. CDR3 protein: CASGGRENYEQYF. CDR3 DNA sequence: TGTGCCAGTGGTGGGCGGGAGAATTACGAGCAGTACTTC. The entire variable domain, with the rest obtained from reference TRBV19 and TRBJ2-7, is as follows: DGGITQSPKYLFRKEGQNVTLSCEQNLNHDAMYWYRQDPGQGLRLIYYSQIVNDFQKGDIAEGYSVSREKKESFPLTVTSAQKNPTAFYLCASGGRENYEQYFGPGTRLTVT.

The table lists this clone with a count of one. Other nucleotide sequences in the sample specify the same CDR3. The chain carries TRBV27 and TRBJ2-7; tentatively, D is TRBD2 (5 bases). Germline V gives CDR1 MNHEY, CDR2 SMNVEV (reference sequence). The ends were cut back, 2 bases at V and 2 bases at J, with 7 bases in the middle. CDR3 length: 13 amino acids. CDR3 region: CASSLGGTYEQYF. CDR3 in DNA: TGTGCCAGCAGTTTAGGAGGCACCTACGAGCAGTACTTC.

The genes are TRBV29-1 and TRBJ2-7; D is undetermined. Per germline, CDR1 SQVTM and CDR2 ANQGSEA. This CDR3 is built from 11 residues. V shed 7 bases and J shed 7 bases, with 14 bases lying between them. The CDR3 sequence is CSAESGSEQYF. Written as DNA, the CDR3 is TGCAGCGCCGAGTCCGGCTCGGAGCAGTACTTC.

This rearrangement joins TRBV5-6 to TRBJ1-1; D is possibly TRBD1 (5 bases). The CDR3 totals 14 residues. CDR1 is SGHDT and CDR2 is YYEEEE in the germline V gene. V was cut by 0 bases and J by 5 bases, with 11 bases left in between. The CDR3 protein is CASSLEAGWTEAFF. As DNA, the CDR3 is TGTGCCAGCAGCTTGGAGGCAGGGTGGACTGAAGCTTTCTTT.

The chain uses TRBV6-1 and TRBJ1-5, with 7 bases aligning to TRBD1. Germline lookup yields CDR1 MNHNS and CDR2 SASEGT. With 3 bases clipped from V and 3 bases from J, the junction kept 5 bases outside the gene matches. The CDR3 contains 15 residues. CDR3 coding DNA: TGTGCCAGCAGTGACTATCAGGGGGACAATCAGCCCCAGCATTTT. Translation gives CASSDYQGDNQPQHF.

The chain is built from TRBV4-1 and TRBJ2-1; TRBD2 matches 7 bases. From germline, CDR1 is MGHRA and CDR2 YSYEKL. This CDR3 is 15 amino acids long. With V trimmed by 0 bases and J by 9 bases, 8 bases remained unmatched. For the CDR3, the DNA is TGCGCCAGCAGCCAAGAAGCCGGACTAGATCCTGAGCAGTTCTTC. It is translated as CASSQEAGLDPEQFF.